This TCR beta chain stems from a study of T cell changes during pregnancy in multiple sclerosis. Here immunoSEQ multiplex PCR was the method, and the copy in TCRdb shows in-frame clones only, minus some. This table holds tens of thousands of clones, around 87% found once. With 0 bases removed from V and 7 bases from J, the gap between germline ends came to 7 bases. CDR3 length: 12 amino acids. CDR1 and CDR2 (germline): PRHDT, FYEKMQ (reference sequence). With respect to this clone: This same CDR3 is encoded by further DNA sequences in the sample.

The chain joins TRBV13 to TRBJ2-7; tentatively, D is TRBD2 (5 bases). Sequencing used CD8+ T cells from peripheral blood mononuclear cells, obtained in the second trimester of pregnancy. The receptor was derived from a female donor with multiple sclerosis, enrolled in a pregnancy study. CDR3 protein: CASSLGRGEQYF. The CDR3 coding sequence is TGTGCCAGCAGCTTAGGCCGAGGGGAGCAGTACTTC.